At least ten counts were recorded for the clone carrying this T cell receptor (beta chain). Its cognate antigen is unknown. This sample was taken from a study of neurological immune-mediated disorders. The cell input for sorted libraries was 1 million, and those cells were CD4+ or CD8+ T cells. With 10-nucleotide random UMIs included, cDNA was synthesized by 5'RACE. MiXCR, run by TCRdb on the 5' RACE reads, gives a single entry per CDR3 protein. The data contain around 31,000 distinct CDR3 sequences, approximately 4.1% of them singletons. Study-wide points: The expanded clones of different subjects shared no CDR3 amino acid sequences (suggesting private repertoires in all groups).

Specimen: CD4+ T cells from blood. The clonotype comes from a woman aged 40 to 50 in good health.

CDR3 in DNA: TGTGCCAGCAGTTTGAGACTAGAGGTTACGCAGTATTTT. This translates into CASSLRLEVTQYF. V and J are TRBV12-3 or TRBV12-4 and TRBJ2-3; weak D call: TRBD2 (6 bases). V was pared by 3 bases and J by 8 bases, with 12 bases between. The CDR3 totals 13 residues.